The 15 T cell receptor beta chains listed next were all sequenced from one sample in a study of blood T cell repertoires in COVID-19. The repertoire was sequenced with immunoSEQ multiplex PCR; TCRdb's copy has only in-frame clones and lacks some. The table records roughly 100,000 clones, about 85% of them present only once. The source material was peripheral blood. The receptors were gathered from a man over 45 in a cohort sampled during active COVID-19.

The CDR3 DNA follows: TGTGCCAGCAGCCAAGAAAGCGGATCCTCGACCTACAATGAGCAGTTCTTC. Protein sequence: CASSQESGSSTYNEQFF. This chain uses TRBV4-2 with TRBJ2-1, with D maybe TRBD2 (5 bases). CDR1 and CDR2 (germline): LGHNA, YNFKEQ. CDR3 length: 17 amino acids. With 0 bases removed from V and 2 bases from J, the gap between germline ends came to 14 bases.

J is TRBJ2-7 and V is TRBV3-1 (or the pseudogene TRBV3-2); perhaps TRBD2 as D (5 bases). The V and J ends lost 2 bases and 2 bases respectively, with 7 bases between them. The CDR3 length is 13 residues. The germline V gene encodes CDR1 LGHDT and CDR2 YNNKEL (reference sequence). This CDR3 reads CASSQRGPYEQYF. For the CDR3, the DNA is TGTGCCAGCAGCCAAAGAGGGCCCTACGAGCAGTACTTC.

The chain joins TRBV5-4 to TRBJ1-4; the match to TRBD1 covers 10 bases. Germline loops: CDR1 SGHNT, CDR2 YYREEE (reference sequence). Trimming at V came to 4 bases and at J to 10 bases, leaving 16 bases not matched to a gene. The CDR3 covers 17 residues. The CDR3: CASSHKFSGTGVAKLFF. CDR3 nucleotide sequence: TGTGCCAGCAGCCACAAATTTTCGGGGACAGGGGTTGCAAAACTGTTTTTT. Supplemented by reference TRBV5-4 and TRBJ1-4, the full variable domain reads ETGVTQSPTHLIKTRGQQVTLRCSSQSGHNTVSWYQQALGQGPQFIFQYYREEENGRGNFPPRFSGLQFPNYSSELNVNALELDDSALYLCASSHKFSGTGVAKLFFGSGTQLSVL.

The chain joins TRBV4-3 to TRBJ1-1; D is unclear. The CDR3 extends over 14 amino acids. The ends were cut back, 2 bases at V and 1 base at J, with 8 bases in the middle. Per the germline V gene, CDR1 is LGHNA and CDR2 is YSLEER. The CDR3 loop is CASSQSGRNTEAFF. The CDR3 DNA follows: TGCGCCAGCAGCCAATCTGGGCGGAACACTGAAGCTTTCTTT.

This clone occurred once. The CDR3 DNA reads as TGCGCCAGCAGCCCGACTCGACAGGGCAAAAACACCATATATTTT. Encoded protein: CASSPTRQGKNTIYF. V and J are TRBV5-1 and TRBJ1-3; 7 bases line up with TRBD1. J lost 6 bases, V lost 4 bases, and 10 bases had no gene match. This CDR3 has 15 amino acids. Per the germline V gene, CDR1 is SGHRS and CDR2 is YFSETQ.

The rearrangement links TRBV3-1 (or the pseudogene TRBV3-2) to TRBJ2-1; no firm D call. The germline CDR1 and CDR2 sequences are LGHDT and YNNKEL (reference sequence). There are 15 residues in the CDR3. Trimming left V 0 bases short and J 2 bases short, with 8 bases between. The CDR3 loop is CASSQDEAPYNEQFF. The DNA for the CDR3 is TGTGCCAGCAGCCAAGATGAGGCACCCTACAATGAGCAGTTCTTC.

This clone was picked up one time. The rearrangement links TRBV14 to TRBJ1-3; D might be TRBD1 (5 bases). V was shortened by 5 bases and J by 9 bases, with 14 bases between the two germline ends. CDR1 SGHDN and CDR2 FVKESK come from the germline V gene. This CDR3 region has 13 residues. The CDR3 protein is CASSWTLGGTIYF. CDR3 DNA: TGTGCCAGCAGCTGGACCCTGGGGGGCACCATATATTTT.

The rearrangement joins TRBV18 to TRBJ2-3, with D possibly TRBD1 on 5 matching bases. Trimming took 3 bases from V and 0 from J, leaving 10 bases between them. Germline CDR1 reads KGHSH; CDR2 reads LQKENI. The CDR3 runs to 15 residues. The CDR3 spells CASSPYQGSTDTQYF. CDR3 nucleotides: TGTGCCAGCTCACCTTATCAGGGTAGCACAGATACGCAGTATTTT. The full variable domain, with the rest looked up from reference TRBV18 and TRBJ2-3, is NAGVMQNPRHLVRRRGQEARLRCSPMKGHSHVYWYRQLPEEGLKFMVYLQKENIIDESGMPKERFSAEFPKEGPSILRIQQVVRGDSAAYFCASSPYQGSTDTQYFGPGTRLTVL.

The V gene is TRBV12-3 or TRBV12-4, the J gene TRBJ1-1; possibly TRBD1 for D (5 bases). CDR3 length: 12 amino acids. Deletions cut 7 bases from V and 6 bases from J, with 12 bases between. The CDR3 DNA sequence: TGTGCCAGCACCTTACCAGGGTCTGAAGCTTTCTTT. Its protein product is CASTLPGSEAFF.

The chain links TRBV7-8 to TRBJ2-1; TRBD2 matches at 8 bases. With V trimmed by 5 bases and J by 9 bases, 15 bases remained unmatched. Per germline, CDR1 SGHVS and CDR2 FQNEAQ. CDR3 length: 16 amino acids. CDR3 nucleotide sequence: TGTGCCAGCAGCCAGATAGCGGGGTGGGGTCTCGGTGAGCAGTTCTTC. It yields the protein CASSQIAGWGLGEQFF.

This sequence joins TRBV5-6 and TRBJ2-2; D might be TRBD2 (6 bases). The V gene lost 4 bases and the J gene lost 1 base, with 8 bases spanning the gap. The CDR3 consists of 14 residues. CDR1 is SGHDT, CDR2 YYEEEE, per germline. CDR3 amino acids: CASSRDWNTGELFF. In DNA form, the CDR3 reads TGTGCCAGCAGCCGGGACTGGAACACCGGGGAGCTGTTTTTT.

The CDR3 protein is CASSIDRGTDNSKSEQFF. CDR3 bases: TGTGCCAGTAGTATAGATCGCGGGACAGATAACTCCAAGTCTGAGCAGTTCTTC. J is TRBJ2-1 and V is TRBV19; TRBD1 might be the D (7 bases). This CDR3 is 18 amino acids long. Germline V gives CDR1 LNHDA, CDR2 SQIVND (reference sequence). Deletions cut 0 bases from V and 9 bases from J, with 24 bases between.

The chain combines TRBV5-1 with TRBJ1-2, with D hard to call. The germline V gene has CDR1 SGHRS and CDR2 YFSETQ. V was clipped by 6 bases and J by 0 bases, with 12 bases between them. The CDR3 consists of 14 residues. This CDR3 is CASTPTGSNYGYTF. DNA for the CDR3: TGCGCCAGCACACCTACGGGTTCTAACTATGGCTACACCTTC. The full variable domain, rest sourced from reference TRBV5-1 and TRBJ1-2, is KAGVTQTPRYLIKTRGQQVTLSCSPISGHRSVSWYQQTPGQGLQFLFEYFSETQRNKGNFPGRFSGRQFSNSRSEMNVSTLELGDSALYLCASTPTGSNYGYTFGSGTRLTVV.

V and J are TRBV19 and TRBJ2-5, with 10 bases fitting TRBD2. CDR3 length: 17 amino acids. With 6 bases clipped from V and 7 bases from J, the junction kept 17 bases outside the gene matches. Germline V lookup: CDR1 LNHDA, CDR2 SQIVND (reference sequence). The CDR3 is CASSITARTSGQGTQYF. For the CDR3, the DNA is TGTGCCAGTAGCATTACCGCTAGGACTAGCGGCCAGGGGACCCAGTACTTC.

This chain's CDR3 is CASSKDTSEQYV. CDR3 sequence (DNA): TGTGCCAGCAGCAAAGACACCTCCGAGCAGTACGTC. The chain links TRBV6-5 to TRBJ2-7; no reliable D call. This CDR3 comprises 12 residues. From germline, CDR1 is MNHEY and CDR2 SVGAGI. The germline V and J ends were trimmed by 6 bases and 6 bases, with 12 bases remaining between them.